This passage covers 8 T cell receptor beta chains from one sample sequenced in a study of cytomegalovirus exposure and HLA in healthy donors. The PCR employed 60 Vbeta primers together with 13 Jbeta primers. The protocol was immunoSEQ multiplex PCR, while the TCRdb copy is restricted to in-frame clones and leaves out a portion. Of under 45,000 clones in the sample, about 80% are singletons; the top ten hold approximately 6%. Sequences were obtained from PBMCs. These TCRs come from a male donor in good health and CMV-seronegative.

The chain recombines TRBV5-1 with TRBJ1-1, with a possible D match to TRBD1 (6 bases). The V gene's germline CDR1 is SGHRS and CDR2 YFSETQ. V was trimmed by 0 bases and J by 1 base, leaving 7 bases between them. CDR3 length: 14 amino acids. For the CDR3, the DNA is TGCGCCAGCAGCTTGGCACAGGGGAACACTGAAGCTTTCTTT. This translates into CASSLAQGNTEAFF.

The chain uses TRBV5-4 and TRBJ2-1; 11 bases line up with TRBD2. Germline V lookup: CDR1 SGHNT, CDR2 YYREEE (reference sequence). The CDR3 covers 18 residues. V dropped 5 bases and J dropped 8; count of bases not matched to a gene: 18. CDR3: CASRGTSGSTLGGYEQFF. Written as DNA, the CDR3 is TGTGCCAGCAGGGGGACTAGCGGCTCTACCCTCGGGGGCTATGAGCAGTTCTTC.

This clone was seen a single time. The V and J genes are TRBV6-1 and TRBJ1-1; 8 bases match TRBD1. The CDR3 spans 12 residues. V trimming: 10 bases; J trimming: 5 bases; junction bases outside the gene matches: 6. CDR1 is MNHNS, CDR2 SASEGT, per germline. The CDR3 loop is CAITTGGTEAFF. In DNA form, the CDR3 reads TGTGCCATTACCACAGGGGGGACTGAAGCTTTCTTT.

V usage is TRBV28 and J usage is TRBJ2-2; 7 bases align to TRBD1. The CDR3 is made up of 16 amino acids. V shed 3 bases and J 1 base; nucleotides not matched to a gene: 5. Germline V gene data show CDR1 as MDHEN and CDR2 as SYDVKM. The CDR3 loop reads CASSFSGTVNTGELFF. CDR3 bases: TGTGCCAGCAGTTTCTCCGGGACAGTGAACACCGGGGAGCTGTTTTTT.

This chain connects TRBV6-6 to TRBJ2-5; possible D gene TRBD2, 6 bases. The CDR3 has 15 residues. Germline-derived CDR1 and CDR2 are MNHNY and SVGAGI (reference sequence). Between the trimmed V and J ends, which lost 0 bases and 5 bases, there was a span of 13 bases. Written as DNA, the CDR3 is TGTGCCAGCAGTTACTCGGGGGGTTTCGACGAGACCCAGTACTTC. It yields the protein CASSYSGGFDETQYF.

The chain couples TRBV29-1 to TRBJ2-1; TRBD1 matches at 10 bases. V lost 5 bases to trimming and J lost 7 bases; unmatched junction nucleotides: 2. CDR1 and CDR2 from the germline V gene are SQVTM and ANQGSEA. CDR3 size: 12 residues. CDR3 region: CSVPDRGNEQFF. In DNA form, the CDR3 reads TGCAGCGTTCCGGACAGGGGGAATGAGCAGTTCTTC.

Of note for this clone: The junction differs from germline at one of its ends, possibly a read error. This rearrangement joins TRBV6-1 to TRBJ1-4, with a weak D call TRBD1 (5 bases). Germline V gene lookup returns CDR1 MNHNS and CDR2 SASEGT. The CDR3 extends over 13 amino acids. As DNA, the CDR3 is TGTGCCAGCAATGAAGGGACTGCCGAAAAACTGTTTTTT. It codes for CASNEGTAEKLFF.

The chain has TRBV7-3 and TRBJ2-6; no definite D call. The V gene lost 5 bases and the J gene lost 4 bases, with 9 bases spanning the gap. This CDR3 spans 14 amino acids. Per germline, CDR1 SGHTA and CDR2 FQGTGA. The CDR3 DNA follows: TGTGCCAGCAGCGCCACACCCGGGGCCAACGTCCTGACTTTC. Residues: CASSATPGANVLTF. The full variable domain, completed using reference TRBV7-3 and TRBJ2-6, is GAGVSQTPSNKVTEKGKYVELRCDPISGHTALYWYRQSLGQGPEFLIYFQGTGAADDSGLPNDRFFAVRPEGSVSTLKIQRTERGDSAVYLCASSATPGANVLTFGAGSRLTVL.